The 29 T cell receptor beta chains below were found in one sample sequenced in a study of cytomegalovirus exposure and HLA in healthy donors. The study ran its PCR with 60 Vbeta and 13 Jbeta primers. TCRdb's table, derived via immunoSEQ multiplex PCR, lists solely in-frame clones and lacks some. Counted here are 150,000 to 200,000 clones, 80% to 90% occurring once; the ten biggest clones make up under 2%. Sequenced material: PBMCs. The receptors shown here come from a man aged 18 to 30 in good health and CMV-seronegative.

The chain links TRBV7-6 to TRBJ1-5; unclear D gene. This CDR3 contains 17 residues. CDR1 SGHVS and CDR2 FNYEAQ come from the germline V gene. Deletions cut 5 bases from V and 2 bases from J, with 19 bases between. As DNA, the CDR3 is TGTGCCAGCAGCCTCGCCGGAGGTGGGGTGGGCAATCAGCCCCAGCATTTT. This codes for CASSLAGGGVGNQPQHF.

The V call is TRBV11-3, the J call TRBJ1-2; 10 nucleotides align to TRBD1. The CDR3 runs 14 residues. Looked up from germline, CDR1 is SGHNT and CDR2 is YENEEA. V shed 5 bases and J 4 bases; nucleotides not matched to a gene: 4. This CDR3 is CASSLDRGSYGYTF. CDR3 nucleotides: TGTGCCAGCAGCCTGGACAGGGGGAGCTATGGCTACACCTTC.

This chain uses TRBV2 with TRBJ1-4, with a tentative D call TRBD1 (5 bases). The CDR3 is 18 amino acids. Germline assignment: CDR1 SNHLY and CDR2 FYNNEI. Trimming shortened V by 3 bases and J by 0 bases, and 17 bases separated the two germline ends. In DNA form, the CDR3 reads TGTGCCAGCAGTGACCGCCCGCCAGGGCTCGCAACTAATGAAAAACTGTTTTTT. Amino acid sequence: CASSDRPPGLATNEKLFF.

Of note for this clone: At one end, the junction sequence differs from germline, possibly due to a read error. CDR3 amino acids: CASGLNSGTNQPQHF. Here the CDR3 DNA reads TGCGCCAGCGGCTTGAACAGTGGAACGAATCAGCCCCAGCATTTT. This chain joins TRBV5-1 and TRBJ1-5, with D hard to call. CDR3 size: 15 residues. CDR1 SGHRS and CDR2 YFSETQ come from the germline V gene.

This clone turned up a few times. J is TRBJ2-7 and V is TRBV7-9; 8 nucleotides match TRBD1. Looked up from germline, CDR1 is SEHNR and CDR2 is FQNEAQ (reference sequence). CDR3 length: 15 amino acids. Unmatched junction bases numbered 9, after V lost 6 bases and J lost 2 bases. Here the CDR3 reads CASRPPGQAAYEQYF. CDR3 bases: TGTGCCAGCAGACCTCCGGGACAGGCAGCCTACGAGCAGTACTTC.

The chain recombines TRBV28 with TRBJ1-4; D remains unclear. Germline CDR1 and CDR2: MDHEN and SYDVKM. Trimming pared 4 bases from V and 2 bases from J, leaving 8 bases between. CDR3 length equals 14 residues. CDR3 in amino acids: CASSSITTNEKLFF. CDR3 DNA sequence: TGTGCCAGCAGTTCTATAACGACTAATGAAAAACTGTTTTTT.

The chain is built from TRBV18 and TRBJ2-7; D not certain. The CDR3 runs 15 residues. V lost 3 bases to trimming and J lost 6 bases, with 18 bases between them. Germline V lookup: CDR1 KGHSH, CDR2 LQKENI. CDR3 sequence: CASSPSRHKNSEQYF. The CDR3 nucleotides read TGTGCCAGCTCACCGTCGAGACACAAAAACTCCGAGCAGTACTTC. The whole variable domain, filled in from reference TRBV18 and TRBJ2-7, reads NAGVMQNPRHLVRRRGQEARLRCSPMKGHSHVYWYRQLPEEGLKFMVYLQKENIIDESGMPKERFSAEFPKEGPSILRIQQVVRGDSAAYFCASSPSRHKNSEQYFGPGTRLTVT.

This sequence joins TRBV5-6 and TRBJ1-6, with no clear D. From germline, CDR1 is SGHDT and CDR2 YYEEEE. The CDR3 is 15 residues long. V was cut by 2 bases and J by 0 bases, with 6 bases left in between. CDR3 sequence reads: CASSFASSYNSPLHF. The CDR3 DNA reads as TGTGCCAGCAGCTTTGCGAGCTCCTATAATTCACCCCTCCACTTT.

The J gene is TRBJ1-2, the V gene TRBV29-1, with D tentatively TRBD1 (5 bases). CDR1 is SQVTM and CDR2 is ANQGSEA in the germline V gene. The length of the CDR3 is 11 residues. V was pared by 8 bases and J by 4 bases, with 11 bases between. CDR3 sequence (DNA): TGCAGCACACGGGGGGTCTATGGCTACACCTTC. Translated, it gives CSTRGVYGYTF.

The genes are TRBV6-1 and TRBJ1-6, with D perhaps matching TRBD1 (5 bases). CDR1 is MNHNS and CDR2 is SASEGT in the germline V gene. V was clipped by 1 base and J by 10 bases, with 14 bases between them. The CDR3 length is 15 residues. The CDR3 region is CASSEGGGLRSPLHF. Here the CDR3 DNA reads TGTGCCAGCAGTGAAGGGGGGGGGTTGAGGTCACCCCTCCACTTT.

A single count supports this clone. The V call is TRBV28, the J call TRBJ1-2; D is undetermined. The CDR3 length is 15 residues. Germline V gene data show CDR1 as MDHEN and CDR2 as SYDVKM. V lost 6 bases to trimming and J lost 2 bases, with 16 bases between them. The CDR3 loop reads CASREGGQANYGYTF. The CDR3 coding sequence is TGTGCCAGCAGGGAAGGAGGGCAGGCGAACTATGGCTACACCTTC.

The CDR3 sequence: CATWNTEAFF. Here the CDR3 DNA reads TGTGCCACCTGGAACACTGAAGCTTTCTTT. The genes are TRBV6-6 and TRBJ1-1; D gene ambiguous. Germline CDR1 reads MNHNY; CDR2 reads SVGAGI (reference sequence). The CDR3 length is 10 residues. V dropped 10 bases and J dropped 1 base, with 4 bases sitting between them.

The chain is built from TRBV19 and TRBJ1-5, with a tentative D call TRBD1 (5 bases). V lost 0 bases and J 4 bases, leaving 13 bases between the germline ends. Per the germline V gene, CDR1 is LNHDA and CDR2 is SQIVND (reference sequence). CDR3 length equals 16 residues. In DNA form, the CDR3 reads TGTGCCAGTAGTATAGATTTAGGGGAGGATAATCAGCCCCAGCATTTT. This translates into CASSIDLGEDNQPQHF.

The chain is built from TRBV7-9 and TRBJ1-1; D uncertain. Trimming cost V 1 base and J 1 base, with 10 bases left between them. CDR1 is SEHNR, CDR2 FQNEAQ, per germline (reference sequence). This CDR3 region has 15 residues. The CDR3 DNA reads TGTGCCAGCAGCTTAGTTCTGAGGGCGAACACTGAAGCTTTCTTT. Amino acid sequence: CASSLVLRANTEAFF.

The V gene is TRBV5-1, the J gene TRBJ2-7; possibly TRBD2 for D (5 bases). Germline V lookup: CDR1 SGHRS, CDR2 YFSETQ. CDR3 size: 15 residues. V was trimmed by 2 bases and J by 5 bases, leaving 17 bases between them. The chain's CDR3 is CASSLSVRVSDEQYF. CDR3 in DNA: TGCGCCAGCAGCTTATCTGTGAGGGTTTCTGACGAGCAGTACTTC.

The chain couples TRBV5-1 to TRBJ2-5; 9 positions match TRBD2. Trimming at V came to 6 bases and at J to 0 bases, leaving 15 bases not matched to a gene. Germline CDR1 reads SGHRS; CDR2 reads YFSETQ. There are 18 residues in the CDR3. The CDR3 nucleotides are TGCGCCAGCACCTCATCCTCATGGAGCGGGGGGTACCAAGAGACCCAGTACTTC. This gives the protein CASTSSSWSGGYQETQYF.

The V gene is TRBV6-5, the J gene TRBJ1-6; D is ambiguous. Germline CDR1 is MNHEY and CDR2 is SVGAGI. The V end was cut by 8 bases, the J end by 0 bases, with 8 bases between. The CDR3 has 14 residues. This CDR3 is CASQASSYNSPLHF. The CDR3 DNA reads TGTGCCAGCCAGGCGAGCTCCTATAATTCACCCCTCCACTTT.

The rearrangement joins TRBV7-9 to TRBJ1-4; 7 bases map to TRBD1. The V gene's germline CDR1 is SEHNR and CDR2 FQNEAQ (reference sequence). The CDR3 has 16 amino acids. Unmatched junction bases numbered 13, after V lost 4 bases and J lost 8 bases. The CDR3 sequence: CASSSGQQGIGEKLFF. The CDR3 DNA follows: TGTGCCAGCAGCTCTGGACAACAGGGGATTGGCGAAAAACTGTTTTTT.

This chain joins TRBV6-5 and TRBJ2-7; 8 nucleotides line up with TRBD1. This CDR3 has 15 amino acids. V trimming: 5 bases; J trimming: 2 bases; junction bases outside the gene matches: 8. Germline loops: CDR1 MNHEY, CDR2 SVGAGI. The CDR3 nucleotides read TGTGCCAGCAGTCAAGGACAGGGAGCCGCCTACGAGCAGTACTTC. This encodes CASSQGQGAAYEQYF.

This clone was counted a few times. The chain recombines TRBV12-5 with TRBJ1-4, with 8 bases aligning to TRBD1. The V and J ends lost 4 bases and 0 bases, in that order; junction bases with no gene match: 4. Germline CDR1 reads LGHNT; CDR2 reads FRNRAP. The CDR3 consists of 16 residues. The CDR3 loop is CASGSTGVATNEKLFF. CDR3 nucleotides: TGTGCTAGTGGTTCGACAGGGGTCGCAACTAATGAAAAACTGTTTTTT.

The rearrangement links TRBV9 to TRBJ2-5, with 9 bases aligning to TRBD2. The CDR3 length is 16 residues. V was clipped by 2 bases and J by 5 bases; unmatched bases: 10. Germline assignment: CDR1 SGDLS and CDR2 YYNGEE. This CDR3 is CASSVGASGVGETQYF. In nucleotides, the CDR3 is TGTGCCAGCAGCGTTGGGGCTAGCGGGGTGGGGGAGACCCAGTACTTC.

Here the CDR3 reads CASSPKWGGNYGYTF. The DNA for the CDR3 is TGTGCCAGTAGTCCGAAGTGGGGGGGCAACTATGGCTACACCTTC. The chain employs TRBV19 and TRBJ1-2, with D tentatively TRBD1 (6 bases). V dropped 5 bases and J dropped 2 bases, with 15 bases sitting between them. CDR3 length equals 15 residues. CDR1 is LNHDA, CDR2 SQIVND, per germline (reference sequence).

This CDR3 reads CASSPARDRGVGYTF. Written as DNA, the CDR3 is TGTGCCAGCAGCCCCGCCCGGGACAGGGGAGTAGGCTACACCTTC. The V call is TRBV11-2, the J call TRBJ1-2; 10 bases fit TRBD1. Unmatched junction bases numbered 11, after V lost 5 bases and J lost 8 bases. Germline CDR1 SGHAT, CDR2 FQNNGV. CDR3 size: 15 residues. Filled out from reference TRBV11-2 and TRBJ1-2, the complete variable domain reads EAGVAQSPRYKIIEKRQSVAFWCNPISGHATLYWYQQILGQGPKLLIQFQNNGVVDDSQLPKDRFSAERLKGVDSTLKIQPAKLEDSAVYLCASSPARDRGVGYTFGSGTRLTVV.

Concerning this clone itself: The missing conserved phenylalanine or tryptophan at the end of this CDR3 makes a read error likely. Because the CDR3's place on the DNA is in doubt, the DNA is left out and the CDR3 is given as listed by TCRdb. The CDR3 protein is CASSDDPLRGPIL. The rearrangement joins TRBV2 to TRBJ2-7; the table calls TRBD2, which could not be checked here. The CDR3 sequence runs 13 residues, both termini included. Looked up from germline, CDR1 is SNHLY and CDR2 is FYNNEI.

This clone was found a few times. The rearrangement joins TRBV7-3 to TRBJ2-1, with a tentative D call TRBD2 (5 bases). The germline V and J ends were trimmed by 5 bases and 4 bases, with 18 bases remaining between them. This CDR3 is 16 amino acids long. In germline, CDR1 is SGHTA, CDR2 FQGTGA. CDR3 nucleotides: TGTGCCAGCAGCCGGAGGTGGGGTCCCACGTACAATGAGCAGTTCTTC. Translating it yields CASSRRWGPTYNEQFF.

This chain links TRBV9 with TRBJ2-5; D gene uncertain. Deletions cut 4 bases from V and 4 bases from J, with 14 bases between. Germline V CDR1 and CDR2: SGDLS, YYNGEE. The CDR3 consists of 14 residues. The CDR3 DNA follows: TGTGCCAGCAGCCCAGGTGTTAGTGGAGAGACCCAGTACTTC. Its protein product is CASSPGVSGETQYF.

The CDR3 DNA is TGTGCCAGCAGTTACTCGTCGGTAGAGGAAGGCTTGTTTTTT. Its translation: CASSYSSVEEGLFF. The rearrangement links TRBV6-5 to TRBJ1-4; D remains ambiguous. Trimming took off 0 bases at V and 15 bases at J, with 17 bases between the two ends. The CDR3 has 14 amino acids. Germline V gene sequence: CDR1 MNHEY, CDR2 SVGAGI.

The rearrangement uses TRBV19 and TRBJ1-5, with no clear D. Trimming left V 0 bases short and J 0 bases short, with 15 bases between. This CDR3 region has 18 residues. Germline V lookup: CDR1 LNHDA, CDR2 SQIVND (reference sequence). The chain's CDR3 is CASSIDPLADYSNQPQHF. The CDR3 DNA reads TGTGCCAGTAGTATAGACCCCCTGGCAGATTATAGCAATCAGCCCCAGCATTTT. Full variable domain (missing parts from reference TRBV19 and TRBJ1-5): DGGITQSPKYLFRKEGQNVTLSCEQNLNHDAMYWYRQDPGQGLRLIYYSQIVNDFQKGDIAEGYSVSREKKESFPLTVTSAQKNPTAFYLCASSIDPLADYSNQPQHFGDGTRLSIL.

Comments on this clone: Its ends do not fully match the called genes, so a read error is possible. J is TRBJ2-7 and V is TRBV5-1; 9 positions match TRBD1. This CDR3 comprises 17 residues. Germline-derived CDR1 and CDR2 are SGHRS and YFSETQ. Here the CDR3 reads CASSLESPGQGSSEQYF. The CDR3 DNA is TGCGCCAGCAGCTTGGAGTCACCGGGACAGGGATCCTCCGAGCAGTACTTC.